Each of the 20 T cell receptor beta chains below was sequenced from the same sample in a study of T cells in Graves' hyperthyroidism and ophthalmopathy. The investigators amplified TCR beta CDR3 regions from RNA transcripts. First-round RT-PCR of the TCR CDR3 relied on the HTBI primer set. Each CDR3 protein is one row after TCRdb ran MiXCR on the multiplex PCR reads. The sample holds over 700,000 distinct CDR3 sequences; about two fifths are singletons and the top ten take 7.5% to 9.5%. The sequenced sample was blood. The receptor set was obtained from a man younger than 30 with Graves' hyperthyroidism.

In this sample, this clonotype turned up a few times. V gene TRBV5-6 combines with J gene TRBJ2-5; a possible D gene is TRBD2 (6 bases). CDR1 is SGHDT and CDR2 is YYEEEE in the germline V gene. Between the trimmed V and J ends, which lost 1 base and 5 bases, there was a span of 15 bases. This CDR3 is built from 15 residues. The CDR3 is CASSLRAGYGETQYF. The CDR3 nucleotides are TGTGCCAGCAGCTTGCGTGCGGGATACGGGGAGACCCAGTACTTC.

This clonotype was seen ten or more times. The CDR3 here is CASSISGLGTEAFF. CDR3 DNA: TGTGCCAGTAGTATAAGCGGCCTGGGCACTGAAGCTTTCTTT. The chain employs TRBV19 and TRBJ1-1; D gene unclear. CDR1 and CDR2 (germline): LNHDA, SQIVND (reference sequence). Trimming stripped 2 bases from V and 4 bases from J, with 11 bases between. The CDR3 has 14 residues.

The rearrangement joins TRBV19 to TRBJ1-1; D call uncertain. Between the trimmed V and J ends, which lost 6 bases and 5 bases, there was a span of 13 bases. This CDR3 contains 13 residues. Germline V lookup: CDR1 LNHDA, CDR2 SQIVND (reference sequence). This CDR3 reads CASSPEVVTEAFF. CDR3 DNA sequence: TGTGCCAGTAGCCCCGAGGTCGTAACTGAAGCTTTCTTT.

A word on this clonotype: A read error may be the cause here, since a much bigger clone is one base away. This chain links TRBV7-2 with TRBJ1-1; no firm D call. CDR1 is SGHTA, CDR2 FQGNSA, per germline. CDR3 length: 14 amino acids. V gave up 1 base and J gave up 3 bases, with 9 bases separating them. The CDR3: CASSLGHNYTEAFF. The CDR3 DNA reads TGTGCCAGCAGCTTAGGACACAATTACACTGAAGCTTTCTTT.

This clonotype was recorded at least ten times. The rearrangement links TRBV10-2 to TRBJ1-4, with D perhaps matching TRBD1 (5 bases). V shed 2 bases and J shed 5 bases, with 6 bases lying between them. The CDR3 has 13 residues. Germline CDR1 is WSHSY and CDR2 is SAAADI. The CDR3: CASSEGANEKLFF. The CDR3 nucleotides are TGCGCCAGCAGTGAGGGGGCCAATGAAAAACTGTTTTTT.

Turning to this clonotype: A much larger clonotype is one base distant, so this may be a read error. Given the absence of the conserved phenylalanine or tryptophan at the CDR3 end, a read error is likely. This chain joins TRBV7-9 and TRBJ1-2; 7 bases are shared with TRBD1. V lost 5 bases and J lost 10; bases outside the gene matches: 7. The length of the CDR3 is 12 residues. Germline CDR1 and CDR2: SEHNR and FQNEAQ (reference sequence). The CDR3 DNA reads as TGTGCCAGCAGCGGCCGACAGGGCGTCTACACCCTC. Its translation is CASSGRQGVYTL.

This clonotype was detected many times. CDR3: CASSDWDRDLSGANVLTF. The CDR3, as DNA: TGTGCCAGCAGTGATTGGGACAGGGACCTCTCTGGGGCCAACGTCCTGACTTTC. The chain has TRBV25-1 and TRBJ2-6; 9 nucleotides line up with TRBD1. Germline trimming cut 3 bases from V and 0 bases from J; bases unmatched to any gene: 6. Germline assignment: CDR1 MGHDK and CDR2 SYGVNS. This CDR3 spans 18 amino acids.

This clonotype was detected many times. V usage is TRBV29-1 and J usage is TRBJ2-7; tentative D call: TRBD1 (6 bases). The germline CDR1 and CDR2 sequences are SQVTM and ANQGSEA. V lost 5 bases to trimming and J lost 4 bases, with 9 bases between them. The CDR3 spans 11 residues. The CDR3 here is CSVTGPYEQYF. The CDR3 DNA sequence: TGCAGCGTTACAGGGCCATACGAGCAGTACTTC.

The chain joins TRBV25-1 to TRBJ2-4; D remains ambiguous. Germline V gene data show CDR1 as MGHDK and CDR2 as SYGVNS. This CDR3 is 13 amino acids long. V shed 5 bases and J shed 0 bases, with 5 bases lying between them. CDR3 in amino acids: CASSTVAKNIQYF. The CDR3, as DNA: TGTGCCAGCAGTACCGTAGCCAAAAACATTCAGTACTTC.

The chain joins TRBV11-2 to TRBJ2-7; 7 positions match TRBD2. In germline, CDR1 is SGHAT, CDR2 FQNNGV. CDR3 length: 16 amino acids. Trimming cost V 5 bases and J 0 bases; bases outside gene matches: 10. The CDR3 reads CASSQVGIAGSYEQYF. In nucleotides, the CDR3 is TGTGCCAGCAGCCAAGTTGGAATAGCGGGCTCCTACGAGCAGTACTTC.

The V call is TRBV6-5, the J call TRBJ1-5, with no clear D. Deletions cut 0 bases from V and 4 bases from J, with 7 bases between. This CDR3 comprises 14 residues. Germline V gives CDR1 MNHEY, CDR2 SVGAGI. DNA for the CDR3: TGTGCCAGCAGTTACTCGTCGGGGAATCAGCCCCAGCATTTT. It translates to CASSYSSGNQPQHF.

The V gene is TRBV7-2, the J gene TRBJ1-3, with a tentative D call TRBD1 (5 bases). The CDR3 totals 16 residues. In germline, CDR1 is SGHTA, CDR2 FQGNSA. Trimming removed 6 bases at V and 3 bases at J, with 18 bases between. The CDR3 DNA sequence: TGTGCCAGCAGTACAGGACTAGCGGGATATGGAAACACCATATATTTT. Residues: CASSTGLAGYGNTIYF. The variable domain in full, completed from reference TRBV7-2 and TRBJ1-3, reads GAGVSQSPSNKVTEKGKDVELRCDPISGHTALYWYRQSLGQGLEFLIYFQGNSAPDKSGLPSDRFSAERTGGSVSTLTIQRTQQEDSAVYLCASSTGLAGYGNTIYFGEGSWLTVV.

The rearrangement joins TRBV29-1 to TRBJ1-2; D remains unclear. Germline V lookup: CDR1 SQVTM, CDR2 ANQGSEA. V gave up 0 bases and J gave up 8 bases, with 10 bases separating them. This CDR3 has 12 amino acids. In DNA, the CDR3 is TGCAGCGTTGAAGAGTCAGGCCGAGGCTACACCTTC. It translates to CSVEESGRGYTF.

The chain has TRBV29-1 and TRBJ2-7; 8 bases line up with TRBD2. Germline trimming cut 2 bases from V and 0 bases from J; bases unmatched to any gene: 3. CDR1 and CDR2 from the germline V gene are SQVTM and ANQGSEA. The CDR3 contains 14 residues. Here the CDR3 DNA reads TGCAGCGTTGAAACGGGGGGGGCCTCCTACGAGCAGTACTTC. Residues: CSVETGGASYEQYF.

This clonotype was found a few times. The chain couples TRBV4-3 to TRBJ2-7; a weak D match, TRBD1 (6 bases). The germline V gene encodes CDR1 LGHNA and CDR2 YSLEER. The V end lost 0 bases, the J end lost 3 bases, and 12 bases lay between the germline ends. CDR3 size: 15 residues. The CDR3 spells CASSQDRGSYYEQYF. The DNA for the CDR3 is TGCGCCAGCAGCCAAGATAGGGGGAGCTACTACGAGCAGTACTTC.

V usage is TRBV25-1 and J usage is TRBJ1-1; D call uncertain. The CDR3 has 13 residues. Germline V gives CDR1 MGHDK, CDR2 SYGVNS. V was shortened by 6 bases and J by 4 bases, with 12 bases between the two germline ends. The CDR3: CASRQISRTEAFF. The CDR3 DNA reads as TGTGCCAGCAGACAAATTAGCCGCACTGAAGCTTTCTTT.

This clonotype was observed a single time. This rearrangement joins TRBV15 to TRBJ1-1; tentatively, D is TRBD1 (5 bases). This CDR3 spans 14 amino acids. Germline CDR1 reads LNHNV; CDR2 reads YYDKDF (reference sequence). V dropped 3 bases and J dropped 0 bases, with 8 bases sitting between them. CDR3 region: CATSRGLLNTEAFF. The CDR3, as DNA: TGTGCCACCAGCAGGGGGCTCCTGAACACTGAAGCTTTCTTT.

In its sample, this clonotype was seen many times. The V gene is TRBV7-9, the J gene TRBJ2-2, with D hard to call. Germline V gene sequence: CDR1 SEHNR, CDR2 FQNEAQ (reference sequence). Trimming removed 3 bases at V and 1 base at J, with 9 bases between. The CDR3 is 15 residues long. The CDR3 protein is CASSLASLNTGELFF. For the CDR3, the DNA is TGTGCCAGCAGCTTGGCCTCGTTGAACACCGGGGAGCTGTTTTTT.

The J gene is TRBJ1-1, the V gene TRBV11-2, with unresolved D. Germline V gives CDR1 SGHAT, CDR2 FQNNGV. Trimming pared 8 bases from V and 3 bases from J, leaving 13 bases between. The length of the CDR3 is 13 residues. The CDR3 protein is CASLPHGYTEAFF. The CDR3 DNA reads as TGTGCCAGCCTTCCTCACGGATACACTGAAGCTTTCTTT.

The chain links TRBV7-2 to TRBJ2-2; D possibly matches TRBD1 or TRBD2 (5 bases each). Trimming removed 4 bases from V and 0 bases from J, with 12 bases in between. CDR1 is SGHTA and CDR2 is FQGNSA in the germline V gene. The CDR3 contains 16 residues. In DNA form, the CDR3 reads TGTGCCAGCAGCTCGCGCCGGGGCCCGAACACCGGGGAGCTGTTTTTT. It is translated as CASSSRRGPNTGELFF.